These 31 T cell receptor beta chains were all obtained from the same sample, sequenced in a study of blood T cell repertoires in COVID-19. Measured with immunoSEQ multiplex PCR; TCRdb has only the in-frame clones, and not every one. The sample has roughly 54,000 clones, roughly 83% seen once. Sequenced sample: peripheral blood. These receptors all come from a woman aged 55-75 years with acute or convalescent COVID-19.

The chain links TRBV14 to TRBJ1-2; TRBD1 matches at 7 bases. The trim removed 5 bases at V and 8 bases at J, leaving 8 bases unmatched. Germline loops: CDR1 SGHDN, CDR2 FVKESK. CDR3 length equals 13 residues. The CDR3 DNA is TGTGCCAGCAGCAAGAGGGACAGTACCGGCTACACCTTC. Its translation: CASSKRDSTGYTF.

This sequence joins TRBV18 and TRBJ1-4; 9 positions agree with TRBD1. Losses at the gene ends were 3 bases for V and 5 bases for J; bases not matched to a gene: 10. CDR1 is KGHSH, CDR2 LQKENI, per germline. The CDR3 loop spans 17 amino acids. The CDR3 is CASSPFTPGTGNEKLFF. The CDR3, as DNA: TGTGCCAGCTCACCCTTTACCCCCGGGACAGGGAATGAAAAACTGTTTTTT.

The chain recombines TRBV9 with TRBJ2-1; TRBD2 might be the D (5 bases). Germline CDR1 is SGDLS and CDR2 is YYNGEE. V was cut by 3 bases and J by 0 bases, with 13 bases left in between. CDR3 length equals 16 residues. DNA of the CDR3: TGTGCCAGCAGCGAGCTGTTGGGGAGCTCCTACAATGAGCAGTTCTTC. As protein: CASSELLGSSYNEQFF.

The chain recombines TRBV7-9 with TRBJ1-4; D is possibly TRBD1 (5 bases). The length of the CDR3 is 17 residues. V shed 5 bases and J shed 4 bases, with 20 bases lying between them. The V gene's germline CDR1 is SEHNR and CDR2 FQNEAQ (reference sequence). Here the CDR3 DNA reads TGTGCCAGCAGCGGAGGAGGAGGGTGGGGCCTTAATGAAAAACTGTTTTTT. Its translation: CASSGGGGWGLNEKLFF.

The V call is TRBV14, the J call TRBJ1-2, with 10 bases lining up with TRBD1. The CDR3 runs 16 residues. Losses at the gene ends were 1 base for V and 8 bases for J; bases not matched to a gene: 10. Germline V gene data show CDR1 as SGHDN and CDR2 as FVKESK. The CDR3 loop is CASSQALLTGGAGYTF. The CDR3 bases are TGTGCCAGCAGCCAAGCTCTCTTGACAGGGGGCGCAGGCTACACCTTC.

The CDR3 reads CATGTGTGVFGYTF. CDR3 nucleotide sequence: TGTGCCACCGGGACCGGGACAGGGGTTTTTGGCTACACCTTC. This chain links TRBV10-3 with TRBJ1-2; TRBD1 matches 10 bases. This CDR3 region has 14 residues. The J segment lost 7 bases and the V segment lost 10 bases, leaving 12 bases of the junction unmatched. Germline assignment: CDR1 ENHRY and CDR2 SYGVKD.

The rearrangement uses TRBV29-1 and TRBJ2-3; 9 bases match TRBD2. Germline trimming cut 1 base from V and 7 bases from J; bases unmatched to any gene: 3. The CDR3 contains 13 residues. CDR1 SQVTM and CDR2 ANQGSEA come from the germline V gene. The CDR3 bases are TGCAGCGTTGAAGTGGCGGGGGGGCATACGCAGTATTTT. Its translation is CSVEVAGGHTQYF.

This chain uses TRBV5-6 with TRBJ1-1; 8 nucleotides match TRBD1. The V gene end was trimmed by 0 bases and the J gene end by 0 bases; junction bases not matched to a gene: 1. CDR1 SGHDT and CDR2 YYEEEE come from the germline V gene. CDR3 length equals 15 residues. CDR3 sequence reads: CASSLGTGMNTEAFF. The DNA for the CDR3 is TGTGCCAGCAGCTTGGGGACAGGGATGAACACTGAAGCTTTCTTT. Supplemented by reference TRBV5-6 and TRBJ1-1, the full variable domain reads DAGVTQSPTHLIKTRGQQVTLRCSPKSGHDTVSWYQQALGQGPQFIFQYYEEEERQRGNFPDRFSGHQFPNYSSELNVNALLLGDSALYLCASSLGTGMNTEAFFGQGTRLTVV.

The chain carries TRBV5-1 and TRBJ2-1; 7 bases match TRBD2. The ends lost 4 bases at V and 0 bases at J; junction bases unmatched: 10. Germline V gene data show CDR1 as SGHRS and CDR2 as YFSETQ. The length of the CDR3 is 17 residues. Written as DNA, the CDR3 is TGCGCCAGCAGCCCAAGCTATCTAGCGGTCTCCTACAATGAGCAGTTCTTC. The encoded protein is CASSPSYLAVSYNEQFF.

J is TRBJ2-3 and V is TRBV9; the match to TRBD2 covers 8 bases. There are 16 residues in the CDR3. V was clipped by 1 base and J by 3 bases; unmatched bases: 7. Germline V gene lookup returns CDR1 SGDLS and CDR2 YYNGEE. For the CDR3, the DNA is TGTGCCAGCAGCGTAACGGGGGGGCCAGTAACAGATACGCAGTATTTT. Translated: CASSVTGGPVTDTQYF.

The DNA for the CDR3 is TGTGCCAGCAGCGTAGCCCCGGGAGAGTTTCTTGGAAACACCATATATTTT. It specifies CASSVAPGEFLGNTIYF. The rearrangement joins TRBV9 to TRBJ1-3; D gene uncertain. Germline CDR1 reads SGDLS; CDR2 reads YYNGEE. The CDR3 has 17 amino acids. V was pared by 0 bases and J by 3 bases, with 16 bases between.

The sample holds a few counts of this clone. V usage is TRBV7-2 and J usage is TRBJ2-2, with TRBD1 matching 8 bases. V trimming: 8 bases; J trimming: 5 bases; junction bases outside the gene matches: 7. The CDR3 spans 14 residues. CDR1 is SGHTA, CDR2 FQGNSA, per germline. The CDR3 loop is CASGQGLGTGELFF. CDR3 nucleotide sequence: TGTGCCAGCGGACAGGGACTGGGGACCGGGGAGCTGTTTTTT.

This sequence joins TRBV4-1 and TRBJ1-4; a weak D match, TRBD1 (6 bases). Germline V lookup: CDR1 MGHRA, CDR2 YSYEKL. The CDR3 is 15 residues long. Trimming pared 5 bases from V and 5 bases from J, leaving 15 bases between. The CDR3: CASSATGNLNEKLFF. The CDR3 region has the DNA TGCGCCAGCAGCGCCACAGGGAATTTGAATGAAAAACTGTTTTTT.

The CDR3 region is CASSRGRGDANEQFF. The CDR3 bases are TGTGCCAGCTCCCGCGGGAGAGGGGATGCCAATGAGCAGTTCTTC. The chain recombines TRBV18 with TRBJ2-1; TRBD2 agrees at 7 bases. Trimming cost V 6 bases and J 6 bases; bases outside gene matches: 11. The germline V gene encodes CDR1 KGHSH and CDR2 LQKENI. The CDR3 covers 15 residues.

The rearrangement joins TRBV7-9 to TRBJ1-1; 8 bases are shared with TRBD1. Germline V lookup: CDR1 SEHNR, CDR2 FQNEAQ (reference sequence). The CDR3 consists of 14 residues. The junction had 10 bases not matched to a gene; V was cut back by 2 bases and J by 11 bases. The CDR3 here is CASSLKGQGASAFF. Written as DNA, the CDR3 is TGTGCCAGCAGCTTAAAAGGTCAGGGGGCCTCCGCTTTCTTT.

This sequence joins TRBV5-1 and TRBJ2-1; 11 bases fit TRBD2. The length of the CDR3 is 16 residues. Per germline, CDR1 SGHRS and CDR2 YFSETQ. J gave up 2 bases and V 3 bases, and 4 bases lay outside the gene matches. The CDR3 bases are TGCGCCAGCAGCTCCTCGGGACTAGCGGCCTACAATGAGCAGTTCTTC. Amino acid sequence: CASSSSGLAAYNEQFF.

J is TRBJ2-5 and V is TRBV5-4; TRBD1 might be the D (6 bases). Trimming removed 1 base at V and 1 base at J, with 8 bases between. Germline CDR1 reads SGHNT; CDR2 reads YYREEE (reference sequence). The CDR3 has 14 amino acids. Here the CDR3 DNA reads TGTGCCAGCAGCTTGAAGGACAGCCAAGAGACCCAGTACTTC. The encoded protein is CASSLKDSQETQYF.

In its sample, this clone was seen a few times. The V gene is TRBV6-5, the J gene TRBJ2-7, with TRBD1 as a possible D gene (5 bases). Trimming removed 3 bases from V and 3 bases from J, with 15 bases in between. Germline V gene lookup returns CDR1 MNHEY and CDR2 SVGAGI. The CDR3 runs 15 residues. CDR3: CASSYNQHRFYEQYF. CDR3 sequence (DNA): TGTGCCAGCAGTTATAACCAGCACAGGTTCTACGAGCAGTACTTC.

The chain has TRBV5-4 and TRBJ1-1; D gene uncertain. V lost 0 bases, J lost 6 bases, and 9 bases lay in between. The length of the CDR3 is 13 residues. Germline-derived CDR1 and CDR2 are SGHNT and YYREEE (reference sequence). CDR3 in DNA: TGTGCCAGCAGCTTGGGGCAGAAGTCTGAAGCTTTCTTT. It translates to CASSLGQKSEAFF.

The genes are TRBV19 and TRBJ2-2; 9 positions agree with TRBD1. Trimming cost V 9 bases and J 5 bases; bases outside gene matches: 7. Germline assignment: CDR1 LNHDA and CDR2 SQIVND (reference sequence). CDR3 length: 14 residues. Here the CDR3 DNA reads TGTGCCAGCGCCGACAGGGGGGTGACCGGGGAGCTGTTTTTT. Amino acids: CASADRGVTGELFF.

The CDR3 nucleotides read TGTGCCAGTCTTCATCCCCGCCGTGGGGCGAACTATGGCTACACCTTC. Residues: CASLHPRRGANYGYTF. V gene TRBV19 combines with J gene TRBJ1-2; TRBD1 is a possible D gene (5 bases). This CDR3 is 16 amino acids long. Trimming took 8 bases from V and 2 from J, leaving 21 bases between them. Germline CDR1 LNHDA, CDR2 SQIVND (reference sequence).

This sequence joins TRBV10-3 and TRBJ1-6; D remains unclear. The V end lost 8 bases, the J end lost 6 bases, and 8 bases lay between the germline ends. This CDR3 contains 12 residues. Germline CDR1 ENHRY, CDR2 SYGVKD. CDR3: CAIAEVNSPLHF. For the CDR3, the DNA is TGTGCCATCGCGGAGGTTAATTCACCCCTCCACTTT.

This rearrangement joins TRBV5-4 to TRBJ1-2; D is unresolved. CDR1 and CDR2 (germline): SGHNT, YYREEE (reference sequence). This CDR3 region has 13 residues. V was clipped by 7 bases and J by 6 bases, with 16 bases between them. This CDR3 reads CASQSGRWNGYTF. CDR3 nucleotides: TGTGCCAGCCAATCGGGGAGATGGAATGGCTACACCTTC.

The chain has TRBV18 and TRBJ2-3, with 9 bases lining up with TRBD1. The CDR3 runs to 14 residues. V shed 3 bases, J shed 6 bases, and the junction held 4 bases outside the gene matches. Germline CDR1 reads KGHSH; CDR2 reads LQKENI. The CDR3 coding sequence is TGTGCCAGCTCACCGGGACAGGGATACGATACGCAGTATTTT. This translates into CASSPGQGYDTQYF. The complete variable domain, with remaining parts taken from reference TRBV18 and TRBJ2-3, reads NAGVMQNPRHLVRRRGQEARLRCSPMKGHSHVYWYRQLPEEGLKFMVYLQKENIIDESGMPKERFSAEFPKEGPSILRIQQVVRGDSAAYFCASSPGQGYDTQYFGPGTRLTVL.

The chain couples TRBV30 to TRBJ1-1, with D tentatively TRBD1 (5 bases). From germline, CDR1 is GTSNPN and CDR2 SVGIG (reference sequence). CDR3 length: 14 amino acids. The V end was cut by 0 bases, the J end by 3 bases, with 11 bases between. The DNA of the CDR3 is TGTGCCTGGAGTGTACCGGGGGTTTACACTGAAGCTTTCTTT. This sequence encodes CAWSVPGVYTEAFF.

The V and J genes are TRBV5-1 and TRBJ1-1; tentative D call: TRBD1 (6 bases). Trimming shortened V by 0 bases and J by 0 bases, and 9 bases separated the two germline ends. The germline CDR1 and CDR2 sequences are SGHRS and YFSETQ. The CDR3 runs to 15 residues. The CDR3 sequence is CASSLEQGMNTEAFF. CDR3 DNA: TGCGCCAGCAGCTTGGAGCAGGGGATGAACACTGAAGCTTTCTTT.

This sequence joins TRBV18 and TRBJ1-3; 8 bases are a match to TRBD1. Trimming took 1 base from V and 4 from J; bases not matched to a gene: 6. Germline loops: CDR1 KGHSH, CDR2 LQKENI. This CDR3 has 16 residues. CDR3 residues: CASSPRDRGPGNTIYF. CDR3 in DNA: TGTGCCAGCTCACCACGAGACAGGGGACCGGGAAACACCATATATTTT. Supplemented by reference TRBV18 and TRBJ1-3, the full variable domain reads NAGVMQNPRHLVRRRGQEARLRCSPMKGHSHVYWYRQLPEEGLKFMVYLQKENIIDESGMPKERFSAEFPKEGPSILRIQQVVRGDSAAYFCASSPRDRGPGNTIYFGEGSWLTVV.

This rearrangement joins TRBV5-8 to TRBJ2-1; possible D gene TRBD1, 5 bases. Trimming shortened V by 2 bases and J by 4 bases, and 13 bases separated the two germline ends. Germline V CDR1 and CDR2: SGHTS, YDEGEE. This CDR3 is built from 15 residues. The CDR3 loop is CASSFATVRYNEQFF. The CDR3 nucleotides are TGTGCCAGCAGCTTCGCGACAGTAAGATACAATGAGCAGTTCTTC. The complete variable domain, with remaining parts taken from reference TRBV5-8 and TRBJ2-1, reads EAGVTQSPTHLIKTRGQQATLRCSPISGHTSVYWYQQALGLGLQFLLWYDEGEERNRGNFPPRFSGRQFPNYSSELNVNALELEDSALYLCASSFATVRYNEQFFGPGTRLTVL.

The chain couples TRBV5-1 to TRBJ2-5; 8 bases map to TRBD1. The germline CDR1 and CDR2 sequences are SGHRS and YFSETQ. The CDR3 consists of 14 residues. V dropped 4 bases and J dropped 4; count of bases not matched to a gene: 6. The CDR3 spells CASSEGQGGETQYF. The CDR3 DNA follows: TGCGCCAGCAGCGAAGGACAGGGTGGAGAGACCCAGTACTTC.

V usage is TRBV28 and J usage is TRBJ1-1; a possible D gene is TRBD1 (6 bases). From germline, CDR1 is MDHEN and CDR2 SYDVKM. V lost 6 bases and J 1 base, leaving 12 bases between the germline ends. The CDR3 has 14 residues. CDR3 DNA: TGTGCCAGCAGCTCTACGACAGGGAACACTGAAGCTTTCTTT. It translates to CASSSTTGNTEAFF.

The V and J genes are TRBV6-1 and TRBJ1-5; no definite D call. The CDR3 spans 16 residues. V lost 1 base, J lost 5 bases, and 15 bases lay in between. CDR1 is MNHNS and CDR2 is SASEGT in the germline V gene. CDR3 DNA sequence: TGTGCCAGCAGTGAAGTGTGGGCCCAAACCTATCAGCCCCAGCATTTT. Translating it yields CASSEVWAQTYQPQHF.